This T cell receptor beta chain was documented in a study of blood T cell repertoires in COVID-19. The wider study: Donors in the United States, Italy and Spain gave samples during acute or convalescent COVID-19.

Authors' methods: Researchers report that nucleated cell counts were estimated from reference gene primer amplification. Profiled with immunoSEQ multiplex PCR; TCRdb holds only in-frame clones, not every one. For V, J and clone size, that table is used; D and trimming come from the DNA. The top ten clones hold 2.2% of a sample with some 230,000 clones, around 86% of them seen once. V dropped 4 bases and J dropped 0 bases, with 16 bases sitting between them. Per the germline V gene, CDR1 is KGHSH and CDR2 is LQKENI. The CDR3 loop spans 17 amino acids. The chain uses TRBV18 and TRBJ1-3; weak D call: TRBD1 (6 bases). The receptor was derived from a man aged 25 to 45 who had recovered from COVID-19. Source material: peripheral blood. This CDR3 reads CASSQAAGDSSGNTIYF. For the CDR3, the DNA is TGTGCCAGCTCACAAGCTGCAGGGGATTCCTCTGGAAACACCATATATTTT.